This is a list of T cell receptor beta chains from one sample in a study of T cell responses to AZD1222 COVID-19 vaccine. TCRdb's table, derived via immunoSEQ multiplex PCR, lists solely in-frame clones and lacks some. The data hold a few hundred thousand clones, with 80% to 95% observed a single time. Sequenced material: peripheral blood, taken on day 0 of AZD1222 vaccination. These receptors were collected from an adult in good health. CDR3s include the opening cysteine and the closing phenylalanine or tryptophan. A D gene is named only where the DNA matches it firmly. Size is stated for part of the rows, as once, few or many counts, or as a class when the clone is expanded.

TGTGCCAGCAGCTTACTAGCAGTCACCGGGGAGCTGTTTTTT	CASSLLAVTGELFF	TRBJ2-2	NA	TRBV11-2	NA
TGTGCCACTCGTCAGGGGGCAGGCACAGATACGCAGTATTTT	CATRQGAGTDTQYF	TRBJ2-3	NA	TRBV6-5	TRBD1
TGTGCCAGCAGCCTTAGCGGGTATTTTTACGAGCAGTACTTC	CASSLSGYFYEQYF	TRBJ2-7	NA	TRBV7-9	TRBD2
TGCGCCAGCAGCGTAGGGTCTGGAAACACCATATATTTT	CASSVGSGNTIYF	TRBJ1-3	NA	TRBV5-1	NA
TGTGCCAGCAGTACTTTCTCTAGAAACACTGAAGCTTTCTTT	CASSTFSRNTEAFF	TRBJ1-1	NA	TRBV28	NA
TGTGCCAGCAGCCCTCGGGGAGGGGGCATCACTGAAGCTTTCTTT	CASSPRGGGITEAFF	TRBJ1-1	NA	TRBV5-5	TRBD1
TGTGCCAGCAGCCCCCAGGGTGCAGATACGCAGTATTTT	CASSPQGADTQYF	TRBJ2-3	NA	TRBV5-4	NA
TGTGCCAGCAGCTCCGTTCCGTCTGAGGCCGTCGAAGCTTTCTTT	CASSSVPSEAVEAFF	TRBJ1-1	few	TRBV5-4	NA
TGTGCCAGTAATACCCCGGGACTCAACTCTGGAAACACCATATATTTT	CASNTPGLNSGNTIYF	TRBJ1-3	NA	TRBV19	NA
TGTGCCGGCAGGGGGCCGGGCTACACCTTC	CAGRGPGYTF	TRBJ1-2	NA	TRBV6-5	TRBD1
TGTGCCAGCAGCGTAGAAGGAATTCCTGGAAACACCATATATTTT	CASSVEGIPGNTIYF	TRBJ1-3	NA	TRBV9	NA
TGTGCCAGCAGCCAAGGACTAGCGGGGGGAGGCACAGATACGCAGTATTTT	CASSQGLAGGGTDTQYF	TRBJ2-3	NA	TRBV3-1/TRBV3-2	TRBD2
TGTGCCAGCAGTTACTACGGGACAGGGTTCGCAGATACGCAGTATTTT	CASSYYGTGFADTQYF	TRBJ2-3	NA	TRBV7-9	TRBD1
TGTGCCACCGACTGGCCGGGAGGTAACTATGGCTACACCTTC	CATDWPGGNYGYTF	TRBJ1-2	NA	TRBV28	NA
TGTGCCAGCAGCTTTCGGCGGGAGGACTACGAGCAGTACTTC	CASSFRREDYEQYF	TRBJ2-7	NA	TRBV7-2	TRBD2
TGTGCCAGCAGGGACTGGACAGTCCAAGAGACCCAGTACTTC	CASRDWTVQETQYF	TRBJ2-5	NA	TRBV6-5	NA
TGTGCCAGCAGCTTGGGAGGAACTTATCAGCCCCAGCATTTT	CASSLGGTYQPQHF	TRBJ1-5	once	TRBV5-5	NA
TGCGCCAGCAGCTTGAAGGGCGCAGGGGGCGCGGATACGCAGTATTTT	CASSLKGAGGADTQYF	TRBJ2-3	NA	TRBV5-1	TRBD1
TGTGCCAGCAGCTTTCTCGGGGAGGGAGTCTCTGGAAACACCATATATTTT	CASSFLGEGVSGNTIYF	TRBJ1-3	NA	TRBV7-2	NA
TGTGCCAGCAGCCAATCAGGGGGCAGCGAGCAGTACTTC	CASSQSGGSEQYF	TRBJ2-7	NA	TRBV5-4	TRBD1
TGTGCCAGCAGCTCGGCGTGGTGGCGGGAAGCTTTCTTT	CASSSAWWREAFF	TRBJ1-1	NA	TRBV3-1/TRBV3-2	NA
TGTGCCAGCAGCTTGTACCCTAACACCGGGGAGCTGTTTTTT	CASSLYPNTGELFF	TRBJ2-2	once	TRBV7-3	NA
TGTGCCAGCAGCCGTACAGCAAACACTGAAGCTTTCTTT	CASSRTANTEAFF	TRBJ1-1	once	TRBV6-5	NA
TGTGCCAGCAGCCTCCCGGCGGGGGGCAGGGCTAATGAAAAACTGTTTTTT	CASSLPAGGRANEKLFF	TRBJ1-4	NA	TRBV14	NA
TGTGCCAGCAGTTACTCAAGGGGCAGGGCGGCTGGCTACACCTTC	CASSYSRGRAAGYTF	TRBJ1-2	NA	TRBV6-5	NA
TGTGCCAGCAGTTATTTCGGACAGGGCAGTGAAGCTTTCTTT	CASSYFGQGSEAFF	TRBJ1-1	NA	TRBV6-2/TRBV6-3	TRBD1
TGTGCCAGCAGCAGGACTAGCGGCTCCTACGAGCAGTACTTC	CASSRTSGSYEQYF	TRBJ2-7	NA	TRBV7-2	TRBD2
TGTGCCAGCAGTGTTCCGCGGGGATTCCAAGAGACCCAGTACTTC	CASSVPRGFQETQYF	TRBJ2-5	NA	TRBV2	NA
TGTGCCAGTAGTACGGGCGGGGGAGGCTACGAGCAGTACTTC	CASSTGGGGYEQYF	TRBJ2-7	NA	TRBV19	TRBD2
TGTGCCAGCGGGGACCCTGCTCTCAATGAGCAGTTCTTC	CASGDPALNEQFF	TRBJ2-1	NA	TRBV28	NA
TGTGCCAGCAGGGCGGGGGGGCCGGCCACTGAAGCTTTCTTT	CASRAGGPATEAFF	TRBJ1-1	NA	TRBV28	NA
TGTGCCAGCAGCCGGGGGGGAGTCAGCCAGCCCCAGCATTTT	CASSRGGVSQPQHF	TRBJ1-5	NA	TRBV7-2	NA
TGTGCCAGCAGCTCCCGGGCAGGTCATCAGCCCCAGCATTTT	CASSSRAGHQPQHF	TRBJ1-5	once	TRBV7-8	NA
TGTGCCATCAGCCCCGGACCTTCTCGTCGGGCCGAGCATGAAGCTTTCTTT	CAISPGPSRRAEHEAFF	TRBJ1-1	once	TRBV10-3	NA
TGTGCCAGCAGTTACTGGGGGGGGCGGGTAGAGACCCAGTACTTC	CASSYWGGRVETQYF	TRBJ2-5	NA	TRBV6-5	NA
TGTGCCAGCAGCCTGCGGACAGGGGGAAGAGAGACCCAGTACTTC	CASSLRTGGRETQYF	TRBJ2-5	NA	TRBV6-5	TRBD1
TGTGCCAGCAGTTTGGGAGTTGGCAGGGTACCCTACGAGCAGTACTTC	CASSLGVGRVPYEQYF	TRBJ2-7	NA	TRBV5-4	NA
TGTGCCAGCAGTCAGGGGGCTGGTCAGCCCCAGCATTTT	CASSQGAGQPQHF	TRBJ1-5	NA	TRBV2	TRBD1
TGTGCCAGCAGTTTCTTACGGGACAGGGCTTCACCCCTCCACTTT	CASSFLRDRASPLHF	TRBJ1-6	once	TRBV28	TRBD1